These T cell receptor beta chains were read from a single sample in a study of T cells after posttransplantation cyclophosphamide. Some clones are missing from TCRdb's copy, which holds only in-frame ones; the method was immunoSEQ multiplex PCR. This sample has some 53,000 clones; more than 70% occur once, and the top ten carry roughly 2.8%. Sequencing input: PBMCs. These receptors all come from a man aged 25-45 years with a blood cancer, CMV-positive, and with a related stem cell donor. Both conserved end residues are part of each CDR3. Fields, in order: V gene, J gene, D gene, clone size, CDR3 DNA, CDR3 protein. A D gene is named only where the DNA matches it firmly. Clone size, where shown, is once, few, many, or a class for clones that have expanded.

TRBV4-3	TRBJ1-1	NA	NA	TGCGCCAGCAGCCAAGAATGGACAGTCTACACTGAAGCTTTCTTT	CASSQEWTVYTEAFF
TRBV5-1	TRBJ1-2	TRBD1	NA	TGCGCCAGCAGCGGAACGACTTCGGGACAGATCTATGGCTACACCTTC	CASSGTTSGQIYGYTF
TRBV5-1	TRBJ1-1	NA	NA	TGCGCCAGCAGCTTGGCCCTACAGGGCACTGAAGCTTTCTTT	CASSLALQGTEAFF
TRBV6-4	TRBJ1-1	NA	many	TGTGCCAGCAGTGAGGGCCAGGCCAGTGAAGCTTTCTTT	CASSEGQASEAFF
TRBV28	TRBJ1-4	TRBD1	NA	TGTGCCAGCAGTTTGGTATGGCGACAGGGGTTTGAAAAACTGTTTTTT	CASSLVWRQGFEKLFF
TRBV7-9	TRBJ2-3	TRBD2	NA	TGTGCCAGCAGCTTAGCGCTTGGATGGCGGGAGCGGAGGGCAGATACGCAGTATTTT	CASSLALGWRERRADTQYF
TRBV7-6	TRBJ2-5	NA	NA	TGTGCCAGCAGCTTATCCCAGGGGCAAGAGACCCAGTACTTC	CASSLSQGQETQYF
TRBV9	TRBJ2-3	NA	NA	TGTGCCAGCAGCGCCGATCCAGGGACAGATACGCAGTATTTT	CASSADPGTDTQYF
TRBV4-1	TRBJ2-3	TRBD2	NA	TGCGCCAGCGGTCGAGGTAGCGGGGGCACAGATACGCAGTATTTT	CASGRGSGGTDTQYF
TRBV6-6	TRBJ1-5	NA	few	TGTGCCAGCAGTCCCAGGGTTCTTCAGCCCCAGCATTTT	CASSPRVLQPQHF
TRBV19	TRBJ2-7	TRBD1	NA	TGTGCCAGTAGTCTTGGGACAGCCGTTGGGTACGAGCAGTACTTC	CASSLGTAVGYEQYF
TRBV12-5	TRBJ2-6	TRBD1	once	TGTGCTAGTGGTCCCGGGACAGTTGGGGCCAACGTCCTGACTTTC	CASGPGTVGANVLTF
TRBV2	TRBJ1-2	NA	NA	TGTGCCAGCAGTGAAGCAGGGGCTGGCTACACCTTC	CASSEAGAGYTF
TRBV7-3	TRBJ2-3	TRBD2	NA	TGTGCCAGCAGCTTAGCGGGAGGGCCGGCAGATACGCAGTATTTT	CASSLAGGPADTQYF
TRBV5-1	TRBJ2-5	NA	NA	TGCGCCAGCAGCTTGGTGGGAAGCGGACAAGAGACCCAGTACTTC	CASSLVGSGQETQYF
TRBV6-6	TRBJ2-1	NA	NA	TGTGCCAGCAGTTCCCCAAATGCGGGTGAGCAGTTCTTC	CASSSPNAGEQFF
TRBV7-9	TRBJ1-2	NA	few	TGTGCCAGCACCCGGGAAGGTGATGGCTACACCTTC	CASTREGDGYTF
TRBV19	TRBJ2-2	NA	NA	TGTGCCAGTAGTACCCCCTCCAGGGCCGGGGAGCTGTTTTTT	CASSTPSRAGELFF
TRBV19	TRBJ1-2	NA	NA	TGTGCCAGCAGATTCTTCGATGACAGCTACACTAACTATGGCTACACCTTC	CASRFFDDSYTNYGYTF
TRBV4-3	TRBJ1-1	NA	once	TGCGCCAGCAGCCAAGAGACAGCCATGAACACTGAAGCTTTCTTT	CASSQETAMNTEAFF
TRBV15	TRBJ2-7	TRBD2	NA	TGTGCCACCAGCAGAGGAGCGGGAGCGTCCTACGAGCAGTACTTC	CATSRGAGASYEQYF
TRBV6-6	TRBJ1-1	NA	NA	TGTGCCAGCAGTTGGGACACGGGGACTGAAGCTTTCTTT	CASSWDTGTEAFF
TRBV25-1	TRBJ2-1	NA	NA	TGTGCCAGCAGTGATTATGCGGCGGGGGCCCTTAGTGAGCAGTTCTTC	CASSDYAAGALSEQFF
TRBV7-8	TRBJ1-5	NA	NA	TGTGCCAGCAGCTTAGGGGCCTCAGGGGGCAATCAGCCCCAGCATTTT	CASSLGASGGNQPQHF